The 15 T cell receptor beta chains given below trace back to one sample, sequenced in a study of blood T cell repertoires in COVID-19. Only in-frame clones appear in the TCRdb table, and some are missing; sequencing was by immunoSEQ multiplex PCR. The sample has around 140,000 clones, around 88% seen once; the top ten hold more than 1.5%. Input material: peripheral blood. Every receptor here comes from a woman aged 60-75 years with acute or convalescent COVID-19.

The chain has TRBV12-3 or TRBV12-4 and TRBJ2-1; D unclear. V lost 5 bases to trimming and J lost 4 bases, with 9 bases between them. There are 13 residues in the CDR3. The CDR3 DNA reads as TGTGCCAGCAGTCCTACAGATTACAATGAGCAGTTCTTC. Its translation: CASSPTDYNEQFF.

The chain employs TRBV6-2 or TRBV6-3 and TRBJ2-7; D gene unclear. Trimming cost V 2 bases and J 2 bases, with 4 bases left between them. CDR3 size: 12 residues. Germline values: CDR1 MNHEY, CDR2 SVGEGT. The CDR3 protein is CASSYAPYEQYF. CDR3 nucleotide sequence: TGTGCCAGCAGTTACGCGCCCTACGAGCAGTACTTC.

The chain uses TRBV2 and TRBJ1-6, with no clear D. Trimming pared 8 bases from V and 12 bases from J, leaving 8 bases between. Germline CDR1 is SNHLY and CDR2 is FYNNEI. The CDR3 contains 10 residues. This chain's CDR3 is CASAYGPLHF. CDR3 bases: TGTGCCAGCGCTTACGGACCCCTCCACTTT. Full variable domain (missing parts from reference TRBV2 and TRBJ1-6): EPEVTQTPSHQVTQMGQEVILRCVPISNHLYFYWYRQILGQKVEFLVSFYNNEISEKSEIFDDQFSVERPDGSNFTLKIRSTKLEDSAMYFCASAYGPLHFGNGTRLTVT.

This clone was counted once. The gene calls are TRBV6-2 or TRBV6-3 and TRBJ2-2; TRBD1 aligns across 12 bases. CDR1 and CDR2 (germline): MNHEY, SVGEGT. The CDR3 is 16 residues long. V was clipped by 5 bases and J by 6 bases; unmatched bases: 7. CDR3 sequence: CASSRPGQGAAGELFF. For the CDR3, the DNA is TGTGCCAGCAGTCGACCGGGACAGGGGGCCGCCGGGGAGCTGTTTTTT.

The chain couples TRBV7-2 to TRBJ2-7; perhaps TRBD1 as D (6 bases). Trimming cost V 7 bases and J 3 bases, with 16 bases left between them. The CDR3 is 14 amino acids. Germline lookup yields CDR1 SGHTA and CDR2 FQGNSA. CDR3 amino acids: CASKFTQGHYEQYF. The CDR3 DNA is TGTGCCAGCAAATTCACGCAGGGGCACTACGAGCAGTACTTC.

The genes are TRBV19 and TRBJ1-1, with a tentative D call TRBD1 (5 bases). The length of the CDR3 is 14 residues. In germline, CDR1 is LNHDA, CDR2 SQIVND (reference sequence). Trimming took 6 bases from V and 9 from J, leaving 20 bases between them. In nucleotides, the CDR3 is TGTGCCAGTAGCAAAAGGGGTATGGGGACTCAAGCTTTCTTT. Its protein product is CASSKRGMGTQAFF. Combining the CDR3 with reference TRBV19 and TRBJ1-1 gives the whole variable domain DGGITQSPKYLFRKEGQNVTLSCEQNLNHDAMYWYRQDPGQGLRLIYYSQIVNDFQKGDIAEGYSVSREKKESFPLTVTSAQKNPTAFYLCASSKRGMGTQAFFGQGTRLTVV.

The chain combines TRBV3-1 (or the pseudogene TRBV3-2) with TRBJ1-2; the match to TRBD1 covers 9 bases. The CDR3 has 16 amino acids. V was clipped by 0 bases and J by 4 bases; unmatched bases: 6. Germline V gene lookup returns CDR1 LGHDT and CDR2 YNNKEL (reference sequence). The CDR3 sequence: CASSQEITGGSYGYTF. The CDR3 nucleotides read TGTGCCAGCAGCCAAGAGATCACAGGGGGCTCCTATGGCTACACCTTC.

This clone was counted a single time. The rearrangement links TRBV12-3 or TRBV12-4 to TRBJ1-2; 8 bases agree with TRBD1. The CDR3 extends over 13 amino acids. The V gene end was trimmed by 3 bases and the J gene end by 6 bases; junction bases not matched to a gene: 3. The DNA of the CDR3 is TGTGCCAGCAGTTTCAACAGGGGGGATGGCTACACCTTC. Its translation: CASSFNRGDGYTF.

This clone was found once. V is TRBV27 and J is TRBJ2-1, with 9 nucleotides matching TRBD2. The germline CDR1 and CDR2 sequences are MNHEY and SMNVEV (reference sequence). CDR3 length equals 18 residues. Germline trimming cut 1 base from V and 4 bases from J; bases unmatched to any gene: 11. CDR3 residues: CASSLFPGTSFNYNEQFF. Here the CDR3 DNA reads TGTGCCAGCAGTTTATTCCCCGGGACTAGCTTTAATTACAATGAGCAGTTCTTC.

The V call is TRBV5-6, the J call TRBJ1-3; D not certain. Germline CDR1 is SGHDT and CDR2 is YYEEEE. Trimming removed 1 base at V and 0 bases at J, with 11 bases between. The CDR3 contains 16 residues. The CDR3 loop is CASSLRGVDSGNTIYF. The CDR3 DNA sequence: TGTGCCAGCAGCTTGCGGGGAGTGGACTCTGGAAACACCATATATTTT.

Written as DNA, the CDR3 is TGTGCCAGCAGTTACTCGGTACAGGGTAACTATGGCTACACCTTC. This translates into CASSYSVQGNYGYTF. V usage is TRBV6-5 and J usage is TRBJ1-2, with D possibly matching TRBD1 (6 bases). CDR3 size: 15 residues. In germline, CDR1 is MNHEY, CDR2 SVGAGI. V was cut by 0 bases and J by 1 base, with 9 bases left in between.

CDR3 sequence: CASSHASGYEQYF. CDR3 bases: TGTGCCAGTAGCCACGCGAGCGGCTACGAGCAGTACTTC. The chain combines TRBV19 with TRBJ2-7; possibly TRBD2 for D (5 bases). The germline gives CDR1 LNHDA, CDR2 SQIVND (reference sequence). There are 13 residues in the CDR3. The germline V and J ends were trimmed by 6 bases and 3 bases, with 12 bases remaining between them. The whole variable domain, remainder taken from reference TRBV19 and TRBJ2-7, is DGGITQSPKYLFRKEGQNVTLSCEQNLNHDAMYWYRQDPGQGLRLIYYSQIVNDFQKGDIAEGYSVSREKKESFPLTVTSAQKNPTAFYLCASSHASGYEQYFGPGTRLTVT.

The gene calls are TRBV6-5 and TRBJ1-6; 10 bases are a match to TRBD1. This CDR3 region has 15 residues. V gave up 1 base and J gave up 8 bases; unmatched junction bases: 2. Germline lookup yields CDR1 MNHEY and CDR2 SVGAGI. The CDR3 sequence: CASSYLGQGDSPLHF. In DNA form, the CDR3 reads TGTGCCAGCAGTTACTTAGGACAGGGGGATTCACCCCTCCACTTT.

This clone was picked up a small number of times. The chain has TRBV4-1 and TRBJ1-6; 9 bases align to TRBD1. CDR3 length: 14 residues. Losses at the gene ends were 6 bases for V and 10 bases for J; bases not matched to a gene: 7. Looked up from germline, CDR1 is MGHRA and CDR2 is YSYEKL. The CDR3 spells CASRPTGGGSPLHF. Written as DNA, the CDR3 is TGCGCCAGCAGACCTACAGGGGGCGGATCACCCCTCCACTTT.

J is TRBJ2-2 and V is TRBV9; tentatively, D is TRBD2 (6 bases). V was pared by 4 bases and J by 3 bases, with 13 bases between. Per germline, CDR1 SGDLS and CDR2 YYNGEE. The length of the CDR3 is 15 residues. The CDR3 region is CASSIRGTDTGELFF. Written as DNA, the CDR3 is TGTGCCAGCAGCATTCGGGGGACGGACACCGGGGAGCTGTTTTTT.